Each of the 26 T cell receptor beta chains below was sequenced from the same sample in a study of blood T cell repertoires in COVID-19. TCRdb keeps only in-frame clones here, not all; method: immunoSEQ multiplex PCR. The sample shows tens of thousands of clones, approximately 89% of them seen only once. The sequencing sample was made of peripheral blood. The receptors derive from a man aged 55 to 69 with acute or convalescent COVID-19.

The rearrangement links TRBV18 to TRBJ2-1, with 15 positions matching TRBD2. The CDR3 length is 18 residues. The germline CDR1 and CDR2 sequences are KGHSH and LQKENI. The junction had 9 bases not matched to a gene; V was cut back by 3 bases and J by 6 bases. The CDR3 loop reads CASSPVHLGLAGGNEQFF. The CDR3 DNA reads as TGTGCCAGCTCACCTGTCCACCTGGGACTAGCGGGGGGCAATGAGCAGTTCTTC.

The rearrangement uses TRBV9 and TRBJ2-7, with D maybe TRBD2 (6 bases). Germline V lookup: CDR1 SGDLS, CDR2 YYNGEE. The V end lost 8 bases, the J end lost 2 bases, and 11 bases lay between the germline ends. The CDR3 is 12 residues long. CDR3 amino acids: CASQGGTYEQYF. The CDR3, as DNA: TGTGCCAGTCAAGGAGGGACCTACGAGCAGTACTTC.

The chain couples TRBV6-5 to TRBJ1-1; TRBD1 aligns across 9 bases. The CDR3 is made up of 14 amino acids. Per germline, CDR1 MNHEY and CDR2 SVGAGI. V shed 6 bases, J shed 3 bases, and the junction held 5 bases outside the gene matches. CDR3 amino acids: CASSRDRVYTEAFF. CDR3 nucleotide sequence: TGTGCCAGCAGCCGGGACAGGGTCTACACTGAAGCTTTCTTT.

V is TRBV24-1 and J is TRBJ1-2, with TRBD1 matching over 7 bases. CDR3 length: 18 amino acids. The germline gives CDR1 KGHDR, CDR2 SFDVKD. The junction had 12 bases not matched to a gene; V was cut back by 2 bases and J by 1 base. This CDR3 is CATSDSGTASHYNYGYTF. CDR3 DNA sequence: TGTGCCACCAGTGATTCCGGGACAGCCTCTCATTATAACTATGGCTACACCTTC.

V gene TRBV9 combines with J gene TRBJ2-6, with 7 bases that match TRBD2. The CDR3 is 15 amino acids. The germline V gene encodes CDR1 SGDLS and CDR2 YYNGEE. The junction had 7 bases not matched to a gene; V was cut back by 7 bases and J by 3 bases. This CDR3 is CASGRTGGGANVLTF. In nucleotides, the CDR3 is TGTGCCAGCGGGAGGACGGGAGGTGGGGCCAACGTCCTGACTTTC.

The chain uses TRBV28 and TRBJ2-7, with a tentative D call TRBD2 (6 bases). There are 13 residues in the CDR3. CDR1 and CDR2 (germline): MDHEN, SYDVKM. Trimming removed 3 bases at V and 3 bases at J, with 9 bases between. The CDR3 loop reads CASSLPEGYEQYF. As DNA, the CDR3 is TGTGCCAGCAGTTTGCCGGAGGGCTACGAGCAGTACTTC.

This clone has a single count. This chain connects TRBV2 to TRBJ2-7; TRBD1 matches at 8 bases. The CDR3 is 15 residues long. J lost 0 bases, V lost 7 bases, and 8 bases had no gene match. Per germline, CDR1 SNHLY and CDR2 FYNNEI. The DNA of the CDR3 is TGTGCCAGCACCGAGACCGGGACAGGCTCCTACGAGCAGTACTTC. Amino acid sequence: CASTETGTGSYEQYF.

CDR3 sequence reads: CACRDYGYTF. CDR3 DNA: TGTGCCTGCAGGGACTATGGCTACACCTTC. V is TRBV30 and J is TRBJ1-2; a weak D match, TRBD1 (5 bases). This CDR3 region has 10 residues. V shed 6 bases and J shed 3 bases, with 5 bases lying between them. CDR1 is GTSNPN and CDR2 is SVGIG in the germline V gene (reference sequence).

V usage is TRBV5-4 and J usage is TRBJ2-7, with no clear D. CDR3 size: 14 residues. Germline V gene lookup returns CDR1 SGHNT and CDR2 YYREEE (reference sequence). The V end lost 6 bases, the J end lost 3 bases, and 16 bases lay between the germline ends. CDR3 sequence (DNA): TGTGCCAGCACCCTCGTGAACCCAGACTACGAGCAGTACGTC. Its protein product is CASTLVNPDYEQYV.

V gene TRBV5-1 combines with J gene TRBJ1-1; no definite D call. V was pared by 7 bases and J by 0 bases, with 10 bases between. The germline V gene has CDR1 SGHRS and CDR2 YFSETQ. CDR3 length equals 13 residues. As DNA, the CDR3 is TGCGCCAGCGCAGCGGGGATGAACACTGAAGCTTTCTTT. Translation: CASAAGMNTEAFF.

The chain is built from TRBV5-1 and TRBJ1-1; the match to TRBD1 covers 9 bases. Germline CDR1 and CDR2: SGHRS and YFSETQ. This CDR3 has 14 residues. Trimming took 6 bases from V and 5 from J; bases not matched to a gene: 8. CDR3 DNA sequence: TGCGCCAGCACCAAGACAGGGGGGAGGACTGAAGCTTTCTTT. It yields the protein CASTKTGGRTEAFF.

The CDR3, as DNA: TGTGCCAGCAGAACAGGGGGGAACACTGAAGCTTTCTTT. Translated, it gives CASRTGGNTEAFF. The J gene is TRBJ1-1, the V gene TRBV6-5; 8 bases align to TRBD1. J lost 1 base, V lost 6 bases, and 1 base had no gene match. CDR3 size: 13 residues. The germline V gene has CDR1 MNHEY and CDR2 SVGAGI.

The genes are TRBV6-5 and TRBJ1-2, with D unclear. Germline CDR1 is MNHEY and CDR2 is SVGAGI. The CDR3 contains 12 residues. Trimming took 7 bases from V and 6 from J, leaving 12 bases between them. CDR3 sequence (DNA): TGTGCCAGCACCCACGGAGGAGATGGCTACACCTTC. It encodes CASTHGGDGYTF.

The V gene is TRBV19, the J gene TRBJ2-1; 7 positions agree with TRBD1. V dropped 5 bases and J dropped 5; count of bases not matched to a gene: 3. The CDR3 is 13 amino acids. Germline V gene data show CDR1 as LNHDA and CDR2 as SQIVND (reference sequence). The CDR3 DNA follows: TGTGCCAGTAGTCTTGACAGGGACAATGAGCAGTTCTTC. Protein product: CASSLDRDNEQFF.

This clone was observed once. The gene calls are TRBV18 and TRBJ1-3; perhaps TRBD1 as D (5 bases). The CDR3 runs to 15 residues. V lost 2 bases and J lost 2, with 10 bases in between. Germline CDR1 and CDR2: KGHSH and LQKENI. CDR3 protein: CASSPSGGTGNTIYF. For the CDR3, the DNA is TGTGCCAGCTCACCATCCGGGGGAACTGGAAACACCATATATTTT.

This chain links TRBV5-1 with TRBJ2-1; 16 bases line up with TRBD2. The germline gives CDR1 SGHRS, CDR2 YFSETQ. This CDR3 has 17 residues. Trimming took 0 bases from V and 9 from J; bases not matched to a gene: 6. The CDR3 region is CASSLAGTSGRASEQFF. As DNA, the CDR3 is TGCGCCAGCAGCTTGGCCGGGACTAGCGGGAGGGCCAGTGAGCAGTTCTTC.

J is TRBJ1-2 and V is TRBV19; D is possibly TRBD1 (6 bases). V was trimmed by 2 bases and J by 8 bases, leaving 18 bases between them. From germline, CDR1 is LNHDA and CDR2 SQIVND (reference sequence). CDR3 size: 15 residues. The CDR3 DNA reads TGTGCCAGTAGTATACCCGGGACACGCCTCGGAGGCTACACCTTC. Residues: CASSIPGTRLGGYTF.

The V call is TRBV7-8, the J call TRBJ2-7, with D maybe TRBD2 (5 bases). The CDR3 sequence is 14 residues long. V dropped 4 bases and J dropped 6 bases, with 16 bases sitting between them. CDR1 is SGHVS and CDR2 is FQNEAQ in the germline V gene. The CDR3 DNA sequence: TGTGCCAGCAGCTGGGCGGGCCCATCAAGCGAGCAGTACTTC. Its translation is CASSWAGPSSEQYF. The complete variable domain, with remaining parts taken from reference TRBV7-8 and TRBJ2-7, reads GAGVSQSPRYKVAKRGQDVALRCDPISGHVSLFWYQQALGQGPEFLTYFQNEAQLDKSGLPSDRFFAERPEGSVSTLKIQRTQQEDSAVYLCASSWAGPSSEQYFGPGTRLTVT.

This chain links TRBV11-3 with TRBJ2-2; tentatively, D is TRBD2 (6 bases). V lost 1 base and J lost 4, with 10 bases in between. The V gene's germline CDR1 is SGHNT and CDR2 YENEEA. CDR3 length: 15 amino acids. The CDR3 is CASSLVGLSTGELFF. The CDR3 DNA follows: TGTGCCAGCAGCTTAGTGGGACTGAGCACCGGGGAGCTGTTTTTT.

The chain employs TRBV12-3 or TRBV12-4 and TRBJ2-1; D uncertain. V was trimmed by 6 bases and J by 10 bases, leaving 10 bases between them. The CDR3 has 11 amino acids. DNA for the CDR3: TGTGCCAGCAGCTCCGCGGTAGAGCAGTTCTTC. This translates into CASSSAVEQFF.

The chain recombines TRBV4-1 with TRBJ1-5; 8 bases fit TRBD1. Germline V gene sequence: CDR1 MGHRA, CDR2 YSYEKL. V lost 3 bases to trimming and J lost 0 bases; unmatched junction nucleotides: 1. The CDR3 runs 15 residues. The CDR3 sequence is CASSHDRGSNQPQHF. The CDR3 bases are TGCGCCAGCAGCCATGACAGGGGTAGCAATCAGCCCCAGCATTTT.

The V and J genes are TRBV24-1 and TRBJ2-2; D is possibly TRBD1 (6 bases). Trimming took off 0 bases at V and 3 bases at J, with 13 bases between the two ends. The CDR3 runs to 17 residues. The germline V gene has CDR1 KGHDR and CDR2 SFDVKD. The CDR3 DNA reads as TGTGCCACCAGTGATTTGCAGGCGACAGGTCACACCGGGGAGCTGTTTTTT. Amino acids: CATSDLQATGHTGELFF.

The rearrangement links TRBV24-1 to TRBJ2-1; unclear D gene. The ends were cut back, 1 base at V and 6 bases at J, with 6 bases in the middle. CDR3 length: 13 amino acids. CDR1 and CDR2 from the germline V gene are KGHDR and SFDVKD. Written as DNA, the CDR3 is TGTGCCACCAGTGATTTTAACTCCAATGAGCAGTTCTTC. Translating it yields CATSDFNSNEQFF.

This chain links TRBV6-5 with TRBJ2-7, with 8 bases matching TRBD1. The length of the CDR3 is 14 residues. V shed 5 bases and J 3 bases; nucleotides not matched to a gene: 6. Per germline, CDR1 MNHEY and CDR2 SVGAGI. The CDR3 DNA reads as TGTGCCAGCAGTCCCGGACAGGGAATCTACGAGCAGTACGTC. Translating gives CASSPGQGIYEQYV.

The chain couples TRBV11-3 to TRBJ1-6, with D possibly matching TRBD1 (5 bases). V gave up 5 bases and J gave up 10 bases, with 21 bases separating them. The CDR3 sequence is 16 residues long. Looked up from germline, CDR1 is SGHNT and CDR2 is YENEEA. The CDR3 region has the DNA TGTGCCAGCAGCCCTAAGTCCTTCAGGGATGACTCACCCCTCCACTTT. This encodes CASSPKSFRDDSPLHF.

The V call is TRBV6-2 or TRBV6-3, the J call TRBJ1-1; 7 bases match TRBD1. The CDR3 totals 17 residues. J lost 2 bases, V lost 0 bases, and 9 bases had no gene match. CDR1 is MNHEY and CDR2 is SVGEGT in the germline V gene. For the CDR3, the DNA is TGTGCCAGCAGTTACTCGTTTCTTGGAGGGGGCAACACTGAAGCTTTCTTT. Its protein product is CASSYSFLGGGNTEAFF.